Listed below are T cell receptor beta chains from one sample, sequenced in a study of T cells after posttransplantation cyclophosphamide. Only in-frame clones appear in the TCRdb table, and some are missing; sequencing was by immunoSEQ multiplex PCR. The data show some 43,000 clones, with none appearing a single time. Sequences were obtained from PBMCs. These receptors came from a man in his forties in good health, CMV-negative, and a related stem cell transplant donor. The CDR3 runs from the conserved cysteine through the conserved F or W. A D gene is named only where the DNA matches it firmly. Size is omitted from some rows. Given values are once, few, many or a class for expanded clones.

D | J | V | size | DNA | CDR3
- | TRBJ1-2 | TRBV6-5 | many | TGTGCCAGCAGGACTGAGGACAGTTTCTATGGCTACACCTTC | CASRTEDSFYGYTF
- | TRBJ2-1 | TRBV6-4 | many | TGTGCCAGCAGAGGGCCGGGACAACACAATGAGCAGTTCTTC | CASRGPGQHNEQFF
TRBD1 | TRBJ1-5 | TRBV19 | many | TGTGCCAGTAGTATCCCGGACAGGTGGGATCAGCCCCAGCATTTT | CASSIPDRWDQPQHF
- | TRBJ1-5 | TRBV18 | many | TGTGCCAGCGCTGTCGGAGGGCTCGGGCAGCCCCAGCATTTT | CASAVGGLGQPQHF
TRBD1 | TRBJ1-5 | TRBV19 | many | TGTGCCAGTAGTATATTTGGGACAGGGGGCGCGGTTCAGCCCCAGCATTTT | CASSIFGTGGAVQPQHF
- | TRBJ2-7 | TRBV21-1 | many | TGTGCCCTCGACAGGGACATAACCCTCTACGAGCAGTACTTC | CALDRDITLYEQYF
- | TRBJ2-2 | TRBV21-1 | many | TGTGCCAGCAGCAAAGAAAGGGACAGGGGGAACACCGGGGAGCTGTTTTTT | CASSKERDRGNTGELFF
TRBD2 | TRBJ2-3 | TRBV11-3 | many | TGTGCCAGCAGCTTAGGTACTAGCGGGTCCTCTGATACGCAGTATTTT | CASSLGTSGSSDTQYF
TRBD1 | TRBJ2-7 | TRBV6-5 | - | TGTGCCAGCAGTAAATATACGGGACAGTCCTACGAGCAGTACTTC | CASSKYTGQSYEQYF
- | TRBJ2-1 | TRBV5-6 | many | TGTGCCAGCAGAGAGGAGTTTTCGGCTAACGATGAGCAGTTCTTC | CASREEFSANDEQFF
- | TRBJ2-3 | TRBV21-1 | few | TGTGCCAGCAAAGCCGGGACAGGGACCTGGACAGATACGCAGTATTTT | CASKAGTGTWTDTQYF
- | TRBJ2-6 | TRBV7-9 | many | TGTGCCAGCAGCCCAGGGACTGGGGCCAACGTCCTGACTTTC | CASSPGTGANVLTF
TRBD1 | TRBJ1-1 | TRBV7-9 | many | TGTGCCAGCAGCCCGGGACAGTTTACTGAAGCTTTCTTT | CASSPGQFTEAFF
- | TRBJ1-2 | TRBV28 | many | TGTGCCAGCAGTCCCACACTTGGCAGGGTTCTGGCGAATGGCTACACCTTC | CASSPTLGRVLANGYTF
- | TRBJ2-7 | TRBV18 | few | TGTGCCAGCAGCCCAGTAGGGAGCTCCTACGAGCAGTACTTC | CASSPVGSSYEQYF
- | TRBJ2-5 | TRBV6-6 | many | TGTGCCAGCAGTACCTCCCCGAGGCGTTACCAAGAGACCCAGTACTTC | CASSTSPRRYQETQYF
- | TRBJ2-7 | TRBV2 | many | TGTGCCAGCAGTGCGGACAGTAGGGGCGAGCAGTACTTC | CASSADSRGEQYF
- | TRBJ2-5 | TRBV9 | many | TGTGCCAGCAGCGTAGATCAGGGTATAGAGACCCAGTACTTC | CASSVDQGIETQYF
- | TRBJ2-7 | TRBV7-9 | many | TGTGCCAGCAGCTTAGCGGCGGGGACCGGCTACGAGCAGTACTTC | CASSLAAGTGYEQYF
TRBD2 | TRBJ2-7 | TRBV6-1 | many | TGTGCCAGCAGTGAAGAGACGGGGTGGCTAGCGGGGTACGAGCAGTACTTC | CASSEETGWLAGYEQYF
- | TRBJ2-3 | TRBV19 | many | TGTGCCAGTAGCCTAGGCATAGGGGCAGATACGCAGTATTTT | CASSLGIGADTQYF
- | TRBJ2-7 | TRBV4-2 | many | TGTGCCAGCAGCCTTCGGACTTCGCCGGCCTACGAGCAGTACTTC | CASSLRTSPAYEQYF
TRBD1 | TRBJ1-5 | TRBV28 | many | TGTGCCAGCAGTTTGCGGACAGGGCATCAGCCCCAGCATTTT | CASSLRTGHQPQHF
- | TRBJ2-7 | TRBV5-1 | many | TGCGCCAGCAGCTTGTCCGGGACAACCGACTACGAGCAGTACTTC | CASSLSGTTDYEQYF
TRBD2 | TRBJ2-7 | TRBV7-9 | many | TGTGCCAGCAGCTTTAGCGGGAGCTCCTACGAGCAGTACTTC | CASSFSGSSYEQYF
- | TRBJ2-2 | TRBV6-4 | many | TGTGCCAGCAGTGCCGAGACAACGAACACCGGGGAGCTGTTTTTT | CASSAETTNTGELFF
TRBD2 | TRBJ2-7 | TRBV29-1 | many | TGCAGCGTTGTGGGACTAGCGGGGGGCACCTACGAGCAGTACTTC | CSVVGLAGGTYEQYF
TRBD1 | TRBJ1-5 | TRBV5-1 | many | TGCGCCAGCAGTTCCGGGACAGGGAATCAGCCCCAGCATTTT | CASSSGTGNQPQHF
TRBD1 | TRBJ2-7 | TRBV7-9 | many | TGTGCCAGCAGTCCCCCGGGGGACAGGAGCTCCTACGAGCAGTACTTC | CASSPPGDRSSYEQYF
TRBD2 | TRBJ2-7 | TRBV7-8 | many | TGTGCCAGCAGCACGGGGACTAGCGGGGTCACCTACGAGCAGTACTTC | CASSTGTSGVTYEQYF
TRBD1 | TRBJ1-1 | TRBV10-3 | many | TGTGCCATCAATGGACAGGGGAGGACTGAAGCTTTCTTT | CAINGQGRTEAFF
TRBD1 | TRBJ2-7 | TRBV5-1 | many | TGCGCCAGCAGCGCCTCGGGACAGGGTGGGAGAGAGCAGTACTTC | CASSASGQGGREQYF
- | TRBJ1-1 | TRBV30 | many | TGTGCCTGGGGAGGGTACACTGAAGCTTTCTTT | CAWGGYTEAFF
TRBD1 | TRBJ2-3 | TRBV7-9 | few | TGTGCCAGCAGCGCGGACAGGGGGATAACAGATACGCAGTATTTT | CASSADRGITDTQYF